The 5 T cell receptor beta chains below were found in one sample sequenced in a study of CD8 T cells in Susac syndrome. When the RNA was reverse transcribed, random hexamers were used with an input of roughly 0.5 to 1 ug. TCRdb fed the immunoSEQ multiplex PCR reads into MiXCR, producing one record per CDR3 protein. Of 250,000 to 300,000 distinct CDR3 sequences in the sample, about 89% were seen once. Sequenced input: CD8+ T cells from PBMCs. The source is a human donor with multiple sclerosis.

DNA of the CDR3: TGTGCCAGCAGTTACGCCGGGACAGGGAACTACAATGAGCAGTTCTTC. Protein: CASSYAGTGNYNEQFF. The J gene is TRBJ2-1, the V gene TRBV12-3 or TRBV12-4, with TRBD1 matching 9 bases. The CDR3 sequence is 16 residues long. The junction had 7 bases not matched to a gene; V was cut back by 4 bases and J by 3 bases.

The chain joins TRBV28 to TRBJ2-2; a possible D gene is TRBD1 (5 bases). V lost 3 bases and J 3 bases, leaving 11 bases between the germline ends. Germline CDR1 is MDHEN and CDR2 is SYDVKM. The CDR3 has 15 amino acids. The CDR3 loop reads CASSFPGKDTGELFF. The CDR3 region has the DNA TGTGCCAGCAGTTTCCCAGGGAAGGACACCGGGGAGCTGTTTTTT.

The count of this clonotype is one. The genes are TRBV20-1 and TRBJ2-7; 8 positions match TRBD2. Trimming cost V 0 bases and J 6 bases; bases outside gene matches: 7. The CDR3 is made up of 14 amino acids. Germline V gene sequence: CDR1 DFQATT, CDR2 SNEGSKA (reference sequence). The CDR3 sequence: CSARDEREMSEQYF. The CDR3 DNA reads TGCAGTGCTAGAGATGAGCGGGAGATGAGCGAGCAGTACTTC.

The chain uses TRBV20-1 and TRBJ2-1; 7 bases match TRBD2. V trimming: 2 bases; J trimming: 6 bases; junction bases outside the gene matches: 7. In germline, CDR1 is DFQATT, CDR2 SNEGSKA (reference sequence). The CDR3 is 14 residues long. The CDR3 loop is CSARRLAYGNEQFF. In nucleotides, the CDR3 is TGCAGTGCTAGACGACTAGCTTACGGCAATGAGCAGTTCTTC.

The chain combines TRBV4-1 with TRBJ1-1; D is unresolved. This CDR3 comprises 15 residues. Looked up from germline, CDR1 is MGHRA and CDR2 is YSYEKL. Trimming shortened V by 1 base and J by 4 bases, and 13 bases separated the two germline ends. The CDR3 protein is CASSQVHQGLTEAFF. The CDR3 DNA is TGCGCCAGCAGCCAAGTACATCAAGGGCTCACTGAAGCTTTCTTT.